This TCR beta chain was sequenced during a study of somatic mutations in cytotoxic T cells in rheumatoid arthritis. Trimming left V 2 bases short and J 4 bases short, with 9 bases between. Germline values: CDR1 MNHEY, CDR2 SMNVEV (reference sequence). The length of the CDR3 is 14 residues. Generated by immunoSEQ multiplex PCR, the TCRdb table keeps only in-frame clones and is missing some. The table lists more than 15,000 clones, roughly 80% of them singletons. A single count supports this clone. Source material: CD8+ T cells sorted from blood. This clonotype was obtained from an adult with rheumatoid arthritis. V is TRBV27 and J is TRBJ2-1; a possible D gene is TRBD2 (6 bases). The CDR3 region is CASSLAGLYNEQFF. The CDR3 DNA follows: TGTGCCAGCAGTTTAGCGGGGCTATACAATGAGCAGTTCTTC.